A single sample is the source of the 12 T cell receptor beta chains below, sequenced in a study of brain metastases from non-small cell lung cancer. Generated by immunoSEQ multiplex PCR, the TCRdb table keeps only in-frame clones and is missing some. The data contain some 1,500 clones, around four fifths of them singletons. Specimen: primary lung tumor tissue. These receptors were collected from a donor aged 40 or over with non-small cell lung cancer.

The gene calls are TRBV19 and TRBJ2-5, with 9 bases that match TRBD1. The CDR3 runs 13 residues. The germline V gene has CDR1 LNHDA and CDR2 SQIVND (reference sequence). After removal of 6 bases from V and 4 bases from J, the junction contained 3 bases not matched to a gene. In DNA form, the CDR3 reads TGTGCCAGTAGCCGGACAGGGGCAGAGACCCAGTACTTC. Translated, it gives CASSRTGAETQYF.

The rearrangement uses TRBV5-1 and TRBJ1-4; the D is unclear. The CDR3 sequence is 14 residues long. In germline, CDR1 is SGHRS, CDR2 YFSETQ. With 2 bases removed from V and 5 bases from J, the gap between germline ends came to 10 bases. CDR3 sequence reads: CASSLERSNEKLFF. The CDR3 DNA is TGCGCCAGCAGCTTAGAACGCTCAAATGAAAAACTGTTTTTT.

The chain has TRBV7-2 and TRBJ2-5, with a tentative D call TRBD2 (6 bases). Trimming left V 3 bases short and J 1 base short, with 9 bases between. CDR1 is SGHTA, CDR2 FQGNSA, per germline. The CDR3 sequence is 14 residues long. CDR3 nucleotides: TGTGCCAGCAGCTTGGCGGGGCTCCAAGAGACCCAGTACTTC. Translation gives CASSLAGLQETQYF. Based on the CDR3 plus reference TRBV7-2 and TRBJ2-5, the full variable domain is GAGVSQSPSNKVTEKGKDVELRCDPISGHTALYWYRQSLGQGLEFLIYFQGNSAPDKSGLPSDRFSAERTGGSVSTLTIQRTQQEDSAVYLCASSLAGLQETQYFGPGTRLLVL.

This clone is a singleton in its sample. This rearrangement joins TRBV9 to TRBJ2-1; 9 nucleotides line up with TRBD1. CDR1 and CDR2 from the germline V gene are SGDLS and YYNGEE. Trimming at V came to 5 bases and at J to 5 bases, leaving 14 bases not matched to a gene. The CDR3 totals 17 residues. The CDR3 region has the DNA TGTGCCAGCAGTGAAAACAGGGGGCGTTACGGTAACAATGAGCAGTTCTTC. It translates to CASSENRGRYGNNEQFF. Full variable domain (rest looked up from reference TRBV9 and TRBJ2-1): DSGVTQTPKHLITATGQRVTLRCSPRSGDLSVYWYQQSLDQGLQFLIQYYNGEERAKGNILERFSAQQFPDLHSELNLSSLELGDSALYFCASSENRGRYGNNEQFFGPGTRLTVL.

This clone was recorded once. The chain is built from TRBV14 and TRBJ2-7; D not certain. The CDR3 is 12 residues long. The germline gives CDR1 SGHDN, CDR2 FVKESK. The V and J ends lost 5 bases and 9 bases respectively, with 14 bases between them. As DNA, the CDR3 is TGTGCCAGCAGCAGGAACAGACGCTCGCAGTACTTC. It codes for CASSRNRRSQYF.

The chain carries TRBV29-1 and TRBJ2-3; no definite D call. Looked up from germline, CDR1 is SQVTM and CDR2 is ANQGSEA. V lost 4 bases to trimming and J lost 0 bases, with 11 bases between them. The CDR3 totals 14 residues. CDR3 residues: CSVGGWGSTDTQYF. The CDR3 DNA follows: TGCAGCGTTGGCGGTTGGGGAAGCACAGATACGCAGTATTTT.

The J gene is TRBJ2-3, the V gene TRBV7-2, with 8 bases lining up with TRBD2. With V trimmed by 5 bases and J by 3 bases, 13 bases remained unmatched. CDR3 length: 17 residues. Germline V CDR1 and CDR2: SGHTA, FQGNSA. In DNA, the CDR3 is TGTGCCAGCAGCCGTGCAACGCGGGGGGAAAAAACAGATACGCAGTATTTT. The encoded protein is CASSRATRGEKTDTQYF.

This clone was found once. The CDR3 bases are TGTGCCAGCAGCTCCAGGGGCACCGGGGAGCTGTTTTTT. It is translated as CASSSRGTGELFF. The chain employs TRBV28 and TRBJ2-2, with D possibly TRBD1 on 6 matching bases. V was cut by 6 bases and J by 4 bases, with 9 bases left in between. The CDR3 extends over 13 amino acids. The germline gives CDR1 MDHEN, CDR2 SYDVKM.

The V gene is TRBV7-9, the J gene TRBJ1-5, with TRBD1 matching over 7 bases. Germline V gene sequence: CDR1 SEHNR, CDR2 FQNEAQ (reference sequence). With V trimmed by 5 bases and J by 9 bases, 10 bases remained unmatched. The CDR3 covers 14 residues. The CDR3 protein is CASSPTGTDRPQHF. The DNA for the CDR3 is TGTGCCAGCAGCCCGACAGGGACGGATCGGCCCCAGCATTTT. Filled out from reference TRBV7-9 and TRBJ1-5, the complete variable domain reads DTGVSQNPRHKITKRGQNVTFRCDPISEHNRLYWYRQTLGQGPEFLTYFQNEAQLEKSRLLSDRFSAERPKGSFSTLEIQRTEQGDSAMYLCASSPTGTDRPQHFGDGTRLSIL.

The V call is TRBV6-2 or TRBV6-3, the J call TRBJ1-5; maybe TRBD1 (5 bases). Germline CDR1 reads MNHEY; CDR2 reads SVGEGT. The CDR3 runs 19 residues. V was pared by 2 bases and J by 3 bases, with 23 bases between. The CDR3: CASSYPPSRTPYTNQPQHF. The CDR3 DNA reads TGTGCCAGCAGTTACCCTCCTTCTAGGACACCTTACACCAATCAGCCCCAGCATTTT.

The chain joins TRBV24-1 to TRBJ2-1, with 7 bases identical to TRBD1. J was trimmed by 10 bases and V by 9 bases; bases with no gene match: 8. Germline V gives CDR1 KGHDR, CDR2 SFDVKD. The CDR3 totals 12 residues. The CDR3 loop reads CATGRDSREQFF. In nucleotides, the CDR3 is TGTGCCACCGGCAGGGACAGCCGAGAGCAGTTCTTC.

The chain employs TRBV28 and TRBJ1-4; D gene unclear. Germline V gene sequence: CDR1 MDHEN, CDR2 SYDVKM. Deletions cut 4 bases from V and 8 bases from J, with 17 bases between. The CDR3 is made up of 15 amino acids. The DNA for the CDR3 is TGTGCCAGCAGTTCCCCTCCGGTCTCCGGAGAAAAACTGTTTTTT. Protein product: CASSSPPVSGEKLFF.